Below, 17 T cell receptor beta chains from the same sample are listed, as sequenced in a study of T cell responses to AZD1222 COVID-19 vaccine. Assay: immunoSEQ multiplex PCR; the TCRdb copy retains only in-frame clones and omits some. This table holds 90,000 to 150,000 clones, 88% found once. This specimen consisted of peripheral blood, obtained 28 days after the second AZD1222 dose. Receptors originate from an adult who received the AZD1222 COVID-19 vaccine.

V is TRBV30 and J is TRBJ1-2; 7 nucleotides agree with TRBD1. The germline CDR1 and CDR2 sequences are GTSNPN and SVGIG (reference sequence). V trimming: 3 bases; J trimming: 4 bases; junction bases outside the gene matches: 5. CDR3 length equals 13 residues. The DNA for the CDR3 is TGTGCCTGGAGCGCAGGGGGGGCCTATGGCTACACCTTC. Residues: CAWSAGGAYGYTF.

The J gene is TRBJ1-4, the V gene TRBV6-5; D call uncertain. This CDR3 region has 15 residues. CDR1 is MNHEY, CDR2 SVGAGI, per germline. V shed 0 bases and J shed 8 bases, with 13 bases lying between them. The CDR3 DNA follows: TGTGCCAGCAGTTACTCGTGGGGTAGCGACGAAAAACTGTTTTTT. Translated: CASSYSWGSDEKLFF.

DNA of the CDR3: TGTGCCAGCTCACCCCGGGGCGGACTCTACGAGCAGTACTTC. It yields the protein CASSPRGGLYEQYF. This rearrangement joins TRBV18 to TRBJ2-7; the D call may be TRBD1 or TRBD2 (5 bases each). The CDR3 has 14 residues. Trimming took 3 bases from V and 3 from J, leaving 12 bases between them. CDR1 and CDR2 from the germline V gene are KGHSH and LQKENI.

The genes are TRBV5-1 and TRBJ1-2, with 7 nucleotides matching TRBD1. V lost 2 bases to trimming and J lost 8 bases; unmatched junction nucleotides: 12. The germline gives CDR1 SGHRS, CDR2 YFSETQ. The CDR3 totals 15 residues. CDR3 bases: TGCGCCAGCAGCTTTTGGGACAGTGATTTAGGGGGCTACACCTTC. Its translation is CASSFWDSDLGGYTF.

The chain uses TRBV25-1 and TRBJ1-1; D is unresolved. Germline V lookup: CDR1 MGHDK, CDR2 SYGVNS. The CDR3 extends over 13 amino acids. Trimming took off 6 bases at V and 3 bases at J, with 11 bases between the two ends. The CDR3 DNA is TGTGCCAGCAGGGTAGGTGGGCACACTGAAGCTTTCTTT. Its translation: CASRVGGHTEAFF.

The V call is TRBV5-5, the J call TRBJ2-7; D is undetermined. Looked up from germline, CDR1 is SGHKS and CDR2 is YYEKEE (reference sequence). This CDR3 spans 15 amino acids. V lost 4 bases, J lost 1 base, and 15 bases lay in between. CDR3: CASSMLGVISYEQYF. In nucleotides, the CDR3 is TGTGCCAGCAGCATGCTTGGGGTAATTTCCTACGAGCAGTACTTC.

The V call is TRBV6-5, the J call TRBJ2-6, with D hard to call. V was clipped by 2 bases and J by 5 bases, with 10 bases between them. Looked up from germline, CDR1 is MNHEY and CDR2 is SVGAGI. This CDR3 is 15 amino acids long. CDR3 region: CASSYGAARANVLTF. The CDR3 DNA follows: TGTGCCAGCAGTTACGGCGCAGCGAGGGCCAACGTCCTGACTTTC.

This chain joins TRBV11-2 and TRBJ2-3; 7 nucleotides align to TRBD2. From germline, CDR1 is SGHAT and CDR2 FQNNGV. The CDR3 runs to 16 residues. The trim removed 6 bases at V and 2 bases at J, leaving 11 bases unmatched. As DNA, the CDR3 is TGTGCCAGCAGACCGATCGCCGGGGGGACCACAGATACGCAGTATTTT. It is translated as CASRPIAGGTTDTQYF.

The CDR3 here is CASSSSGQALHEKLFF. The CDR3 DNA reads as TGTGCCAGCAGTTCGTCCGGACAAGCGCTACATGAAAAACTGTTTTTT. V is TRBV5-4 and J is TRBJ1-4, with TRBD1 as a possible D gene (5 bases). The CDR3 has 16 residues. Germline V lookup: CDR1 SGHNT, CDR2 YYREEE (reference sequence). The V and J ends lost 5 bases and 6 bases respectively, with 20 bases between them.

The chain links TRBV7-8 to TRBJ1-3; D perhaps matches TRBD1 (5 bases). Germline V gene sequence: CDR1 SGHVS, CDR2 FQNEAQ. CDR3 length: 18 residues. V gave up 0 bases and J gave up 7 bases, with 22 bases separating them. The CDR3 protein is CASSLAVLSKAGRNTIYF. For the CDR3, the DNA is TGTGCCAGCAGCTTAGCGGTATTAAGTAAGGCAGGGAGGAACACCATATATTTT.

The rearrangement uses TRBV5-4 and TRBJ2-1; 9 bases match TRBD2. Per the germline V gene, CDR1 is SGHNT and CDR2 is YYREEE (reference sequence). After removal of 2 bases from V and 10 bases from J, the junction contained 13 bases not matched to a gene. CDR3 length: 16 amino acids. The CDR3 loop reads CASSLVGRGGLKEQFF. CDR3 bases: TGTGCCAGCAGCTTAGTTGGGCGGGGGGGCCTTAAAGAGCAGTTCTTC.

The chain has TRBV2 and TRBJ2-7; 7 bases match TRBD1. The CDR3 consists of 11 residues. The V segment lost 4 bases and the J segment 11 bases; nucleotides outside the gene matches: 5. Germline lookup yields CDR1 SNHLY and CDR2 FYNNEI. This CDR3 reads CASSADRAKYF. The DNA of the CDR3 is TGTGCCAGCAGTGCCGACAGGGCGAAGTACTTC.

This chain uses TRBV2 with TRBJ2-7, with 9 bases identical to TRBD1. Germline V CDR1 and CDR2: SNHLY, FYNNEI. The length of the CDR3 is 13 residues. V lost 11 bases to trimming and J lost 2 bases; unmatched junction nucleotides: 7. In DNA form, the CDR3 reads TGTGCCGGCCTCGGGACAGGGACCTACGAGCAGTACTTC. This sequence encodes CAGLGTGTYEQYF.

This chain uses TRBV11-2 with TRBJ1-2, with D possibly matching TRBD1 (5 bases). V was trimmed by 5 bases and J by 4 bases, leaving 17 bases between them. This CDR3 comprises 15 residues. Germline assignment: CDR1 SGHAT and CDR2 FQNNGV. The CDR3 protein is CASSLTGGEAYGYTF. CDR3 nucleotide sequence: TGTGCCAGCAGCCTAACAGGTGGTGAGGCCTATGGCTACACCTTC.

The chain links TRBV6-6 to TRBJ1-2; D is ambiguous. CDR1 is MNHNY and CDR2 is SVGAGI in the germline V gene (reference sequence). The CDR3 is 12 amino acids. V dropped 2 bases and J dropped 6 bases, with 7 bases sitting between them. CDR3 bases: TGTGCCAGCAGTTACGCATTAGATGGCTACACCTTC. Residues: CASSYALDGYTF.

This CDR3 is CASSQGTGFAYEQYF. DNA of the CDR3: TGTGCCAGCAGCCAAGGGACAGGGTTTGCGTACGAGCAGTACTTC. V is TRBV14 and J is TRBJ2-7; 8 bases are a match to TRBD1. Germline loops: CDR1 SGHDN, CDR2 FVKESK. The CDR3 covers 15 residues. V trimming: 1 base; J trimming: 4 bases; junction bases outside the gene matches: 6.

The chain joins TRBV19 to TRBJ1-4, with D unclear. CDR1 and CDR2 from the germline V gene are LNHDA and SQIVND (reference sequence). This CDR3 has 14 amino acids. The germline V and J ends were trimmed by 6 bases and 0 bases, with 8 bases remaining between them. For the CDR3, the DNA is TGTGCCAGTAGGCCAGAAGCAACTAATGAAAAACTGTTTTTT. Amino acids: CASRPEATNEKLFF.